One sample yielded the 3 T cell receptor gamma chains listed below, sequenced in a study of γδ T cells in repeated Plasmodium falciparum infection. Vgamma9/Vdelta2+ and Vdelta2-negative gammadelta T cells were flow-sorted from PBMC for bulk sequencing. TCRdb re-identified clones in the multiplex PCR reads via CATT. The sample includes 11,000 to 15,000 gamma-chain clones, roughly 1.7% of them seen just once. Sequencing was done on a sample of gamma-delta T cells from blood. The source is a pool of human donors (malaria-infected and uninfected, not separated).

This clone was counted only a few times. With a far larger clone one base away, a read error is the likely cause. The rearrangement joins TRGV9 to TRGJP. No J segment appears in TCRdb, so it was assigned here by matching the sequence to germline. CDR1 is GITISATS and CDR2 is ISYDGTV in the germline V gene (reference sequence). The length of the CDR3 is 16 residues. The CDR3 bases are TGTGCCCTGTGGGAGGAGATAGAGTTGGGCAAAAAAATCAAGGTATTT. Amino acids: CALWEEIELGKKIKVF.

This clone was observed a handful of times. The mismatch at residue 11 between this DNA's translation and the TCRdb protein of a much larger clone likely reflects a read error; the protein shown is translated from the DNA. This sequence joins TRGV9 and TRGJP. Per germline, CDR1 GITISATS and CDR2 ISYDGTV (reference sequence). The CDR3 has 13 amino acids. CDR3 nucleotides: TGTGCCTTGTGGGAGTTGGGCAAAAAAATCAGGGTATTT. This gives the protein CALWELGKKIRVF.

Many counts were recorded for this clone. TCRdb lists the protein of a much larger clone for this DNA, which differs at residue 3, so this is likely a read error; the protein given here is translated from the DNA itself. The chain employs TRGV3 and TRGJ1 or TRGJ2. The CDR3 totals 15 residues. Germline V gene sequence: CDR1 VTNTFY, CDR2 YDVSTARD (reference sequence). In nucleotides, the CDR3 is TGTGCCTCCTGGGACAGGCGTGATGGGGATTATAAGAAACTCTTT. Its translation: CASWDRRDGDYKKLF.